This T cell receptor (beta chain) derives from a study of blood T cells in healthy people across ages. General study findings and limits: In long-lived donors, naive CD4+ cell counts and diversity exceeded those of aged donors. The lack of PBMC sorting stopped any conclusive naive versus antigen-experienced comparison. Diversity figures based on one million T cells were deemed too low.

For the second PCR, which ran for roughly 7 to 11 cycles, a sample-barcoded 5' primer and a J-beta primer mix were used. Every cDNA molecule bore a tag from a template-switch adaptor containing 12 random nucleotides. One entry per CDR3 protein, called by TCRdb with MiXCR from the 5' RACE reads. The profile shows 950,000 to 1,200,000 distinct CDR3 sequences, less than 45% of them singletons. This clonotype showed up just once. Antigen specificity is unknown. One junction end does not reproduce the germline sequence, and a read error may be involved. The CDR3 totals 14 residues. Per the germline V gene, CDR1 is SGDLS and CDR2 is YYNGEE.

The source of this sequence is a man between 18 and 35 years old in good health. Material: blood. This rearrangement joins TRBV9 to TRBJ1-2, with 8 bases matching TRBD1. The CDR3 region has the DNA TGTGCCAGCAGCGGCAGGGGGCCAGGTGATGGCCACACCTTC. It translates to CASSGRGPGDGHTF.